The following is a TCR beta chain sequence with its context. Its matching antigen is unknown. This sample stems from a study of shared clonotypes between healthy human individuals. Findings and limits, study-wide: Despite large depth, rarefaction showed incomplete sorted-subset sequencing.

TCRdb's table, derived via immunoSEQ multiplex PCR, lists solely in-frame clones and lacks some. The repertoire includes about 1.5 million clones, over 95% of them detected once, and more than 0.9% sits in the top ten. The origin of this receptor is a man aged 25 to 40 in good health. Sequencing used naive CD4+ T cells sorted from blood. Described subset: CD45RA+ positively selected.

The CDR3 DNA sequence: TGTGCCAGCAGTTTTGGGACAGGGCTAAACACTGAAGCTTTCTTT. It yields the protein CASSFGTGLNTEAFF. The chain links TRBV27 to TRBJ1-1; TRBD1 matches 9 bases. The V gene's germline CDR1 is MNHEY and CDR2 SMNVEV (reference sequence). The CDR3 contains 15 residues. The V gene end was trimmed by 3 bases and the J gene end by 2 bases; junction bases not matched to a gene: 4.